This TCR beta chain originates from a study of blood T cell repertoires in COVID-19. Study as a whole: Acute and convalescent COVID-19 specimens originated in the United States, Italy and Spain.

Only in-frame clones appear in the TCRdb table, and some are missing; sequencing was by immunoSEQ multiplex PCR. This table holds 100,000 to 150,000 clones, about 80% found once. The sample consisted of peripheral blood. The sequence was obtained from a woman between 45 and 65 years old with acute or convalescent COVID-19.

This chain's CDR3 is CASSERLAGNEQFF. DNA for the CDR3: TGTGCCAGCAGTGAAAGACTAGCGGGTAATGAGCAGTTCTTC. The chain recombines TRBV2 with TRBJ2-1; the match to TRBD2 covers 10 bases. Losses at the gene ends were 2 bases for V and 7 bases for J; bases not matched to a gene: 2. This CDR3 contains 14 residues. The germline V gene encodes CDR1 SNHLY and CDR2 FYNNEI.